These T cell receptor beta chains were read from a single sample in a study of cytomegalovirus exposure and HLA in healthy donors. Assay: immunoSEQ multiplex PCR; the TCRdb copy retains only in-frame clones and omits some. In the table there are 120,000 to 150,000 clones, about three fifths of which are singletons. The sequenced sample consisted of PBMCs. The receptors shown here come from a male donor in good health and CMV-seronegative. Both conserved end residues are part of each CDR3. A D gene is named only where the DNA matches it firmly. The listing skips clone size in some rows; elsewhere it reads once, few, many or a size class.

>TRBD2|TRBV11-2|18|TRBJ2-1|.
TGTGCCAGCAGCTTAGGGGCCTTAGCGGGGGGGTCTTTTGATGAGCAGTTCTTC
CASSLGALAGGSFDEQFF
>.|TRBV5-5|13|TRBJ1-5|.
TGTGCCAGCAGCGAGGGTCCAAATCAGCCCCAGCATTTT
CASSEGPNQPQHF
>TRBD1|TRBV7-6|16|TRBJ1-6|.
TGTGCCAGCAGCCAAGGGGACAGCTCCTATAATTCACCCCTCCACTTT
CASSQGDSSYNSPLHF
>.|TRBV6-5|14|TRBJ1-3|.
TGTGCCAGCAGAACGAGAGGTTCTCGAAACACCATATATTTT
CASRTRGSRNTIYF
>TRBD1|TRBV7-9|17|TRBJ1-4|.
TGTGCCAGCAGCTTAGCGGGGACAGGGGGAACTAATGAAAAACTGTTTTTT
CASSLAGTGGTNEKLFF
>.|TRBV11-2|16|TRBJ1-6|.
TGTGCCAGCAGCTCACGGGGGGGCCGGAATAATTCACCCCTCCACTTT
CASSSRGGRNNSPLHF
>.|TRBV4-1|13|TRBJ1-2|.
TGCGCCAGCAGCCAAGAAGCGGTCTATGGCTACACCTTC
CASSQEAVYGYTF
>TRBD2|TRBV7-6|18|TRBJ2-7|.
TGTGCCAGCAGCTTAGATGACCCTACTAGCGGGGGCAGCTACGAGCAGTACTTC
CASSLDDPTSGGSYEQYF
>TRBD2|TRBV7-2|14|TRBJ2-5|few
TGTGCCAGCAGTCCTGGACTAGCTCGGGAGACCCAGTACTTC
CASSPGLARETQYF
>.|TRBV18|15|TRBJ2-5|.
TGTGCCAGCTCACCACGAGGAGGAGGGGTAGAGACCCAGTACTTC
CASSPRGGGVETQYF
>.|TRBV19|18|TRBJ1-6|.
TGTGCCAGTAAAAACCGGGCGGGAAGAAACTCCTATAATTCACCCCTCCACTTT
CASKNRAGRNSYNSPLHF
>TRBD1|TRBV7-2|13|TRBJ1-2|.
TGTGCCAGCAGCCGGACAGGCTTCTATGGCTACACCTTC
CASSRTGFYGYTF
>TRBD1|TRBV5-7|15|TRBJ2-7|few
TGTGCCAGCAGTGTCCAACGGGACAGCTCCTACGAGCAGTACTTC
CASSVQRDSSYEQYF
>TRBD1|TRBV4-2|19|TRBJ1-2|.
TGTGCCAGCAGCCAGACGACAGGGAACCAACGGCGCTTTAGAGGAAACTACACCTTC
CASSQTTGNQRRFRGNYTF
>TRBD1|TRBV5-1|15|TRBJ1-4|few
TGCGCCAGCAGCTTGGGGGCGACAGGGAGAGAAAAACTGTTTTTT
CASSLGATGREKLFF
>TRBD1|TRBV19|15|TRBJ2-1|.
TGTGCCAGTAGTACCGACAGGGAGTCCTACAATGAGCAGTTCTTC
CASSTDRESYNEQFF
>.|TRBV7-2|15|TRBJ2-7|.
TGTGCCAGCAGCGCGACAGGTGTTGTGGGTTACGAGCAGTACTTC
CASSATGVVGYEQYF
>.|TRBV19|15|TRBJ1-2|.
TGTGCCAGTAGTTCGCAACTCAGGAACAGGTATGGCTACACCTTC
CASSSQLRNRYGYTF
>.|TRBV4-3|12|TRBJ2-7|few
TGCGCCAGCAGCCTTCAGGGAAACGAGCAGTACTTC
CASSLQGNEQYF
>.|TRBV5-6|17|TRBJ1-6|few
TGTGCCAGCAGCTTGTATCCGGGGGAAATGCGCAATTCACCCCTCCACTTT
CASSLYPGEMRNSPLHF
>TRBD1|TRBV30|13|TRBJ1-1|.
TGTGCCTGGACCCAGGGGGGAAGGGGTGAAGCTTTCTTT
CAWTQGGRGEAFF
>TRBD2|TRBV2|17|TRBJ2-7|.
TGTGCCAGCAGTCCGGGACTAGCGGGGGAATACTCCTACGAGCAGTACTTC
CASSPGLAGEYSYEQYF
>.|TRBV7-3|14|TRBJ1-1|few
TGTGCCAGCAGCACCACAGGACAGAACACTGAAGCTTTCTTT
CASSTTGQNTEAFF
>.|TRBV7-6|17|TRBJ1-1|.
TGTGCCAGCAGCTTACGGGGGGGGACCACAGTGAACACTGAAGCTTTCTTT
CASSLRGGTTVNTEAFF
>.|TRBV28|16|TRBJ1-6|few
TGTGCCAGCAGTCCCCCCATCGGGTTCTCTAGTTCACCCCTCCACTTT
CASSPPIGFSSSPLHF
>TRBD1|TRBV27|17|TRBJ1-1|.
TGTGCCAGCAGTTTCGTACCCGGGACAGGGAAGGGCACTGAAGCTTTCTTT
CASSFVPGTGKGTEAFF
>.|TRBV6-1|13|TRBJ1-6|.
TGTGCCAGCAGTTATCGGGGAAATTCACCCCTCCACTTT
CASSYRGNSPLHF
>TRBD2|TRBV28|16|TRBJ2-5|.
TGTGCCAGCAGTTCAAGACTAGCGGGGGGGGAAGAGACCCAGTACTTC
CASSSRLAGGEETQYF
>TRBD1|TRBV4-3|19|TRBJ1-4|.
TGCGCCAGCAGCCAAGTTACTGGGACAGGAGCGGCAACTAATGAAAAACTGTTTTTT
CASSQVTGTGAATNEKLFF
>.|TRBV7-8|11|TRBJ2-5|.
TGTGCCAGCAGCTTAGGTGAGGCGCAGTACTTC
CASSLGEAQYF
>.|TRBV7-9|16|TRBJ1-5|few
TGTGCCAGCAGCTTAGACTTTGGGCAGGGTATAGAGCCCCAGCATTTT
CASSLDFGQGIEPQHF
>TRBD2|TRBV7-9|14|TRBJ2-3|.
TGTGCCAGCATTAACCGGGGGGAGGATTATGCGCAGTATTTT
CASINRGEDYAQYF
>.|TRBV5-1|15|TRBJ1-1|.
TGCGCCAGCCGCATCCAACTGACGGGTATCACTGAAGCTTTCTTT
CASRIQLTGITEAFF
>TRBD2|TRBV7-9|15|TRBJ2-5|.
TGTGCCAGCAGCCACACCCCCATTCCGGGGGGGACCCAGTACTTC
CASSHTPIPGGTQYF
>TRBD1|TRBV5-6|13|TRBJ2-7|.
TGTGCCAGCAGCAGGACAGGGTCCTACGAGCAGTACTTC
CASSRTGSYEQYF
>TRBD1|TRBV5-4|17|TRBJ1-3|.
TGTGCCAGCCGCTTGCCGGGAACAGGGGCGGAGGGAAACACCATATATTTT
CASRLPGTGAEGNTIYF
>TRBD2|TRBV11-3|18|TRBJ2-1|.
TGTGCCAGCAGCTTAGTAGGGCTCGGTGAAGCGGGGGAGGGACCCCAGTTCTTC
CASSLVGLGEAGEGPQFF
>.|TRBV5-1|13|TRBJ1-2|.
TGCGCCAGCAGCCCGGACAGAGACTATGGCTACACCTTC
CASSPDRDYGYTF
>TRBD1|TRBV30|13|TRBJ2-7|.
TGTGCCTGGACAAACAGGGGCTCCTACGAGCAGTACTTC
CAWTNRGSYEQYF
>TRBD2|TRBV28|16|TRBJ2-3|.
TGTGCCAGCAGTCGGGGACTAGCGGGGGGAACAGATACGCAGTATTTT
CASSRGLAGGTDTQYF
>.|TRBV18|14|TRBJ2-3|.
TGTGCCAGCTCACTAGACAAGGGGTCAGATACGCAGTATTTT
CASSLDKGSDTQYF
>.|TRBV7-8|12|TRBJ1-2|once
TGTGCCAGCAGCTTAACAGGAAGAGGCTACACCTTC
CASSLTGRGYTF
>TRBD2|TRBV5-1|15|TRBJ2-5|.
TGCGCCAGCAGCGCCCAAGCGGGGGCCCAAGAGACCCAGTACTTC
CASSAQAGAQETQYF
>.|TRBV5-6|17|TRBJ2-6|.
TGTGCCAGCAGCTTGGTACAGGGGAGGCCTGGGGCCAACGTCCTGACTTTC
CASSLVQGRPGANVLTF
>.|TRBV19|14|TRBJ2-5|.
TGTGCCAGTAGTATAGACGGACTCGCAGAGACCCAGTACTTC
CASSIDGLAETQYF
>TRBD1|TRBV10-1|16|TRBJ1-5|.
TGCGCCAGCAGTGAGTCCCCGGACAGGGGCAATCAGCCCCAGCATTTT
CASSESPDRGNQPQHF
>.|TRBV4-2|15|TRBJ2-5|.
TGTGCCAGCACCCCCGGAGGGACCCACCAAGAGACCCAGTACTTC
CASTPGGTHQETQYF
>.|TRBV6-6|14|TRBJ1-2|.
TGTGCCAGCACTTACGTGGGCGAAAACTATGGCTACACCTTC
CASTYVGENYGYTF
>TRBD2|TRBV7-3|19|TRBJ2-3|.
TGTGCCAGCAGCTCATCCGAACAGATTAGCGGGAGGAGCACAGATACGCAGTATTTT
CASSSSEQISGRSTDTQYF
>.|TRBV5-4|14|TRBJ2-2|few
TGTGCCAGCAGGGGGGAGGCGAACACCGGGGAGCTGTTTTTT
CASRGEANTGELFF
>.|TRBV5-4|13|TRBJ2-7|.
TGTGCCAGTTTCGTTAGGGGATCCTACGAGCAGTACTTC
CASFVRGSYEQYF
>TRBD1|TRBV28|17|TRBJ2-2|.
TGTGCCAGCAGTTTCGGTCTGTTTCACAGGGGGCCAGGGGAGCTGTTTTTT
CASSFGLFHRGPGELFF
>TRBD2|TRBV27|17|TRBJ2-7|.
TGTGCCAGCACCCCTGTTTTCCCAGCGGGGATCTCCTACGAGCAGTACTTC
CASTPVFPAGISYEQYF
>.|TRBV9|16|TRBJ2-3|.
TGTGCCAGCAGCGTAAGGTCGGGCGGGGGCACAGATACGCAGTATTTT
CASSVRSGGGTDTQYF